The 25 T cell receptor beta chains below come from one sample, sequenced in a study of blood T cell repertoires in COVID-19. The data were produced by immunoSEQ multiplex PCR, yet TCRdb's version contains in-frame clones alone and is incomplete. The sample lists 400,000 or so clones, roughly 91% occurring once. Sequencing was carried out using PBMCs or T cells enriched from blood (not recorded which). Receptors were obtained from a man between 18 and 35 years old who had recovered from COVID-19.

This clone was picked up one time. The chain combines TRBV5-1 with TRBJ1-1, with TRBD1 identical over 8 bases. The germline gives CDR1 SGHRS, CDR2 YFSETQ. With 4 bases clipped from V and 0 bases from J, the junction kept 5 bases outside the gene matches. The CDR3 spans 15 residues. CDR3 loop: CASSLRQGMNTEAFF. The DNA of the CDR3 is TGCGCCAGCAGCCTAAGACAGGGGATGAACACTGAAGCTTTCTTT.

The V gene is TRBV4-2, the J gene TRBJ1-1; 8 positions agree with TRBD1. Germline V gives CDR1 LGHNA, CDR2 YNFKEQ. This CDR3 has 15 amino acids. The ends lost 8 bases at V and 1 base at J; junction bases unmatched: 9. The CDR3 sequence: CASELGTGGNTEAFF. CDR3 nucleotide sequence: TGTGCCAGCGAACTGGGGACAGGAGGGAACACTGAAGCTTTCTTT.

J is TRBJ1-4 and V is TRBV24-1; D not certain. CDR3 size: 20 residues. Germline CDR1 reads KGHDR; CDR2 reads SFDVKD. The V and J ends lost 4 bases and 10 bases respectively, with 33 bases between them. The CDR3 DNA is TGTGCCACCAGTGACCAAAACGGACTATTCCAGGTGGCGCGGAACAGAAAACTGTTTTTT. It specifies CATSDQNGLFQVARNRKLFF.

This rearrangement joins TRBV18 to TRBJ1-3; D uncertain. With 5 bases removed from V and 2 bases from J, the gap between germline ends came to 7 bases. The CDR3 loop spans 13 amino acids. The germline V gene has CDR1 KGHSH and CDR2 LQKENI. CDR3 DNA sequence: TGTGCCAGCTCAGATTGGCCTGGAAACACCATATATTTT. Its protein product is CASSDWPGNTIYF.

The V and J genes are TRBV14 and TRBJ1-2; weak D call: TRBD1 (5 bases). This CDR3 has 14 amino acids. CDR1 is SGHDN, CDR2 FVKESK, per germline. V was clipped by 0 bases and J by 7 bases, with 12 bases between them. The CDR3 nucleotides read TGTGCCAGCAGCCAAGACAGGGCCGGAACTGGCTACACCTTC. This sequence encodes CASSQDRAGTGYTF.

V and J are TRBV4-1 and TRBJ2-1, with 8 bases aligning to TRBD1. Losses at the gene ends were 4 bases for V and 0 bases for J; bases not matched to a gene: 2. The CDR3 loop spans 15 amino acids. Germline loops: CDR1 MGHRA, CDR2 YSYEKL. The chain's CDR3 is CASSPGQGSYNEQFF. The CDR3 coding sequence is TGCGCCAGCAGCCCTGGACAGGGCTCCTACAATGAGCAGTTCTTC.

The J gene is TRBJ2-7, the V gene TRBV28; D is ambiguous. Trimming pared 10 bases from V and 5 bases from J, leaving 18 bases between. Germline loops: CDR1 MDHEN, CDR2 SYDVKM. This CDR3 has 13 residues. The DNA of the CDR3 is TGTGCCACCAAACTTTACGCAGGTGACGAGCAGTACTTC. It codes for CATKLYAGDEQYF.

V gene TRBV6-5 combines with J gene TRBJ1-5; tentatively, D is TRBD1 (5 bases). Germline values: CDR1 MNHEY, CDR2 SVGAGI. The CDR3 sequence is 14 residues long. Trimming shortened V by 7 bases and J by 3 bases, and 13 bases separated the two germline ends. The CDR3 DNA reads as TGTGCCAGCATTACCACAGGACCCAATCAGCCCCAGCATTTT. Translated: CASITTGPNQPQHF.

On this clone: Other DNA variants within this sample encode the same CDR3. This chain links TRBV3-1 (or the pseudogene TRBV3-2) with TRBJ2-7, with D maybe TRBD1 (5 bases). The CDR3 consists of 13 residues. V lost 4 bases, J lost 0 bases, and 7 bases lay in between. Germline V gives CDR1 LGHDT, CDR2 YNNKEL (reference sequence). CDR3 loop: CASSRGSSYEQYF. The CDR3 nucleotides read TGTGCCAGCAGCCGGGGCAGCTCCTACGAGCAGTACTTC.

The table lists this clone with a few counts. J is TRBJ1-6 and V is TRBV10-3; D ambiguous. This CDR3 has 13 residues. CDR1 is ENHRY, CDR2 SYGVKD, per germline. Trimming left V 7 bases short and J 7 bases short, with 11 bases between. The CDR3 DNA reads TGTGCCATCACACGGCAGGAAAATTCACCCCTCCACTTT. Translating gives CAITRQENSPLHF.

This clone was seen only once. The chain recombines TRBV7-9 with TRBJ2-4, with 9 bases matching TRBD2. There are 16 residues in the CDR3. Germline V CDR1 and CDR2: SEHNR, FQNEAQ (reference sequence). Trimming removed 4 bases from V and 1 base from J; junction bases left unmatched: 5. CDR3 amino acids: CASSSSGGWAKNIQYF. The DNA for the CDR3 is TGTGCCAGCAGCTCCAGCGGGGGGTGGGCCAAAAACATTCAGTACTTC.

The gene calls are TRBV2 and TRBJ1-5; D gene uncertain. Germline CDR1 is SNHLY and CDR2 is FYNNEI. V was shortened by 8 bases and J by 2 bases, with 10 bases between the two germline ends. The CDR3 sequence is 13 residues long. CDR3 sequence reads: CASCTRGNQPQHF. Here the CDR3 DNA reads TGTGCCAGCTGTACCCGAGGCAATCAGCCCCAGCATTTT. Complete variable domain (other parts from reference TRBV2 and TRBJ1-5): EPEVTQTPSHQVTQMGQEVILRCVPISNHLYFYWYRQILGQKVEFLVSFYNNEISEKSEIFDDQFSVERPDGSNFTLKIRSTKLEDSAMYFCASCTRGNQPQHFGDGTRLSIL.

The CDR3 DNA is TGTGCCAGCAGCTTAGGTTTAAAACGGACAGATACGCAGTATTTT. Translated: CASSLGLKRTDTQYF. The chain has TRBV7-3 and TRBJ2-3; the D is unclear. The CDR3 is 15 amino acids. Germline-derived CDR1 and CDR2 are SGHTA and FQGTGA. V lost 2 bases and J lost 3, with 12 bases in between.

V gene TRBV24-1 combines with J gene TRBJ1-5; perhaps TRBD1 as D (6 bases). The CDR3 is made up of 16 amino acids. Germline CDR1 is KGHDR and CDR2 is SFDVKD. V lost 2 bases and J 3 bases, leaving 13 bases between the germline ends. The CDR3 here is CATSDSHGQTNQPQHF. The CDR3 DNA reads TGTGCCACCAGTGATTCCCACGGACAGACCAATCAGCCCCAGCATTTT.

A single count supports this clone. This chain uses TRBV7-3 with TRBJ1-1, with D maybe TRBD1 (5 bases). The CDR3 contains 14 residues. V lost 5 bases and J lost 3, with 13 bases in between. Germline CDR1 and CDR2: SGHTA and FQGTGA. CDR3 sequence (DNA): TGTGCCAGCAGCCTGGAGGGGCCATACACTGAAGCTTTCTTT. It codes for CASSLEGPYTEAFF.

The CDR3 DNA is TGCGCCAGCAGCCAAGTCTCGAGCTCCTATAATTCACCCCTCCACTTT. Residues: CASSQVSSSYNSPLHF. The chain employs TRBV4-1 and TRBJ1-6; no firm D call. V was shortened by 1 base and J by 0 bases, with 7 bases between the two germline ends. Germline V gene data show CDR1 as MGHRA and CDR2 as YSYEKL. The CDR3 covers 16 residues.

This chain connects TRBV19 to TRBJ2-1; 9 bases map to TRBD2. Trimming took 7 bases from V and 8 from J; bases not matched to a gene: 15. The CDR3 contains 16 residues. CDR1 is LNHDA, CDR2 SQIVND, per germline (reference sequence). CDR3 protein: CASTLGGAGGIYEQFF. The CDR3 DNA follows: TGTGCCAGTACCCTGGGAGGAGCGGGGGGTATATATGAGCAGTTCTTC.

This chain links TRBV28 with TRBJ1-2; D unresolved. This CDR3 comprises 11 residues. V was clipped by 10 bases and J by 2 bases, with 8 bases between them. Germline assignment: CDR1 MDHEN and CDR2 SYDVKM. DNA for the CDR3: TGTGCCACCACGGTAAACTATGGCTACACCTTC. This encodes CATTVNYGYTF.

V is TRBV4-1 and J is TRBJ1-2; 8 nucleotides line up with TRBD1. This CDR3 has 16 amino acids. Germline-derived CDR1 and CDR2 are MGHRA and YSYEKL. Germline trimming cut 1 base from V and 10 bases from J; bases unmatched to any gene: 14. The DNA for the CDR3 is TGCGCCAGCAGCCAAGTCGGTGGCCGGGACAGGAACCTCTACACCTTC. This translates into CASSQVGGRDRNLYTF.

This chain's CDR3 is CASKGGTQSLEEAFF. The CDR3 DNA is TGTGCCAGCAAGGGGGGGACACAGTCACTGGAGGAAGCTTTCTTT. The chain uses TRBV2 and TRBJ1-1; D might be TRBD1 (6 bases). This CDR3 is built from 15 residues. Germline CDR1 reads SNHLY; CDR2 reads FYNNEI. Trimming left V 7 bases short and J 8 bases short, with 23 bases between.

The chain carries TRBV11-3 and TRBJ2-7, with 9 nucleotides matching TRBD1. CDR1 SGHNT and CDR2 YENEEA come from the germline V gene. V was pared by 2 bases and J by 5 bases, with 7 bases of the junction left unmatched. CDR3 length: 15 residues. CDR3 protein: CASSLLGTGQHEQYF. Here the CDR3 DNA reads TGTGCCAGCAGCTTATTGGGGACAGGGCAGCACGAGCAGTACTTC.

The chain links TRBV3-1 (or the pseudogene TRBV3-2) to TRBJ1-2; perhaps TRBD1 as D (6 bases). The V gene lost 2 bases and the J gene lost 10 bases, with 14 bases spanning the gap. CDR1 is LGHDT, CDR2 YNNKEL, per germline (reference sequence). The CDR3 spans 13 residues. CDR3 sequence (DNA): TGTGCCAGCAGCCAAATACAGGGTCACGACTACACCTTC. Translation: CASSQIQGHDYTF.

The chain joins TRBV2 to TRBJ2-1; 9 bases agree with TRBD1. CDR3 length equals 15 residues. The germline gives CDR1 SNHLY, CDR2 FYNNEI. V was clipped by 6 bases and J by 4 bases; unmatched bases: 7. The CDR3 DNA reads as TGTGCCAGCAGAACGGACAGGGGAATTTACAATGAGCAGTTCTTC. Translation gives CASRTDRGIYNEQFF. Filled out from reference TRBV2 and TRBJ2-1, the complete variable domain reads EPEVTQTPSHQVTQMGQEVILRCVPISNHLYFYWYRQILGQKVEFLVSFYNNEISEKSEIFDDQFSVERPDGSNFTLKIRSTKLEDSAMYFCASRTDRGIYNEQFFGPGTRLTVL.

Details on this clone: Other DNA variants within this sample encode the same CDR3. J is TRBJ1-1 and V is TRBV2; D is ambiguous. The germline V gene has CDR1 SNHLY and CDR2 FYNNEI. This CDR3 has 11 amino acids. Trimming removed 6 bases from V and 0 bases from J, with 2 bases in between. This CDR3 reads CASSVNTEAFF. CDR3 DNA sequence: TGTGCCAGCAGCGTGAACACTGAAGCTTTCTTT. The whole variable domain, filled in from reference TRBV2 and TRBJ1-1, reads EPEVTQTPSHQVTQMGQEVILRCVPISNHLYFYWYRQILGQKVEFLVSFYNNEISEKSEIFDDQFSVERPDGSNFTLKIRSTKLEDSAMYFCASSVNTEAFFGQGTRLTVV.

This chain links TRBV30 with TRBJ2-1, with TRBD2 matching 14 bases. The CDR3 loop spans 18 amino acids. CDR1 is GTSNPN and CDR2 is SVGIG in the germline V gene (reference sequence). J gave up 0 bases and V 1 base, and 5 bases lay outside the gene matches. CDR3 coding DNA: TGTGCCTGGAGTGCCGGGACTAGCGGGAGAAGCTCCTACAATGAGCAGTTCTTC. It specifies CAWSAGTSGRSSYNEQFF.